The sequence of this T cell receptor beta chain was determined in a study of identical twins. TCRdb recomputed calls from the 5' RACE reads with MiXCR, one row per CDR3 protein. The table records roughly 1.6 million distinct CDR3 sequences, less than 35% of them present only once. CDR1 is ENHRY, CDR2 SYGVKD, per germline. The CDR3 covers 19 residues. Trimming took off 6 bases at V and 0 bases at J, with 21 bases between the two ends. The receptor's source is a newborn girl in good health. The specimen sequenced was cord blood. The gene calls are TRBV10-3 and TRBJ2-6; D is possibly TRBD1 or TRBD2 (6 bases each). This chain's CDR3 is CAISDLRGVLSSGANVLTF. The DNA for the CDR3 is TGTGCCATCAGCGATCTAAGGGGGGTGCTTAGCTCTGGGGCCAACGTCCTGACTTTC.